These 19 T cell receptor beta chains came from one sample sequenced in a study of blood T cell repertoires in COVID-19. TCRdb's table, derived via immunoSEQ multiplex PCR, lists solely in-frame clones and lacks some. The sample holds about 320,000 clones; under 90% are singletons and the top ten take about 10%. Sequencing was done on a sample of PBMCs or T cells enriched from blood (not recorded which). The source of these receptors is a woman younger than 35 who had recovered from COVID-19.

In this sample, this clone turned up a few times. The rearrangement links TRBV9 to TRBJ2-2; TRBD1 matches 8 bases. Looked up from germline, CDR1 is SGDLS and CDR2 is YYNGEE. The V segment lost 1 base and the J segment 5 bases; nucleotides outside the gene matches: 1. The CDR3 spans 14 residues. CDR3: CASSVTGGTGELFF. The CDR3 DNA reads as TGTGCCAGCAGCGTAACAGGGGGAACCGGGGAGCTGTTTTTT.

The rearrangement uses TRBV28 and TRBJ2-7; 9 bases match TRBD2. Germline trimming cut 3 bases from V and 3 bases from J; bases unmatched to any gene: 3. The CDR3 contains 14 residues. CDR1 MDHEN and CDR2 SYDVKM come from the germline V gene. The CDR3 DNA reads TGTGCCAGCAGTTTGCCGCGGGAGGGCTACGAGCAGTACTTC. It is translated as CASSLPREGYEQYF. Looking up the rest from reference TRBV28 and TRBJ2-7 gives the full variable domain: DVKVTQSSRYLVKRTGEKVFLECVQDMDHENMFWYRQDPGLGLRLIYFSYDVKMKEKGDIPEGYSVSREKKERFSLILESASTNQTSMYLCASSLPREGYEQYFGPGTRLTVT.

The J gene is TRBJ1-2, the V gene TRBV9, with D perhaps matching TRBD1 (6 bases). The CDR3 has 15 residues. Germline-derived CDR1 and CDR2 are SGDLS and YYNGEE. The V end was cut by 0 bases, the J end by 7 bases, with 16 bases between. The CDR3 nucleotides are TGTGCCAGCAGCGTAGCGGACAGTAGAGGAGTTGGCTACACCTTC. It codes for CASSVADSRGVGYTF.

V is TRBV29-1 and J is TRBJ1-2, with 7 bases fitting TRBD1. The CDR3 extends over 13 amino acids. V dropped 6 bases and J dropped 7; count of bases not matched to a gene: 11. In germline, CDR1 is SQVTM, CDR2 ANQGSEA. Written as DNA, the CDR3 is TGCAGCGTCCGGGCCGACAGGGTTAGTGGCTACACCTTC. It specifies CSVRADRVSGYTF.

The chain couples TRBV28 to TRBJ1-5, with 8 bases matching TRBD1. Trimming at V came to 6 bases and at J to 3 bases, leaving 13 bases not matched to a gene. Germline CDR1 reads MDHEN; CDR2 reads SYDVKM. CDR3 size: 17 residues. This CDR3 is CASSFFLYRGDNQPQHF. In DNA, the CDR3 is TGTGCCAGCAGCTTCTTCCTTTACAGGGGGGACAATCAGCCCCAGCATTTT. The whole variable domain, filled in from reference TRBV28 and TRBJ1-5, reads DVKVTQSSRYLVKRTGEKVFLECVQDMDHENMFWYRQDPGLGLRLIYFSYDVKMKEKGDIPEGYSVSREKKERFSLILESASTNQTSMYLCASSFFLYRGDNQPQHFGDGTRLSIL.

Points on this clone: The germline gene is not matched at one end of the junction; a read error may be the cause. The chain is built from TRBV18 and TRBJ1-5, with TRBD1 matching over 9 bases. The CDR3 totals 15 residues. Germline CDR1 reads KGHSH; CDR2 reads LQKENI. In DNA form, the CDR3 reads TGTACCAGCTCACTGGGGACAGGGAATGCTCAGCCCCAGCATTTT. Residues: CTSSLGTGNAQPQHF.

The CDR3: CAISDYDREAFF. The CDR3 DNA reads as TGTGCCATCAGTGACTACGACAGGGAAGCTTTCTTT. V gene TRBV10-3 combines with J gene TRBJ1-1, with D maybe TRBD1 (6 bases). The CDR3 covers 12 residues. Germline V gene lookup returns CDR1 ENHRY and CDR2 SYGVKD. V was pared by 3 bases and J by 8 bases, with 10 bases between.

The chain uses TRBV2 and TRBJ2-1; the match to TRBD2 covers 7 bases. Germline CDR1 is SNHLY and CDR2 is FYNNEI. V was pared by 11 bases and J by 7 bases, with 11 bases of the junction left unmatched. This CDR3 has 13 residues. This CDR3 reads CAGKYLGGNEQFF. In nucleotides, the CDR3 is TGTGCCGGAAAATACCTCGGGGGGAATGAGCAGTTCTTC.

This clone occurred a few times. The genes are TRBV7-8 and TRBJ1-6; D unresolved. In germline, CDR1 is SGHVS, CDR2 FQNEAQ. This CDR3 comprises 14 residues. The V end was cut by 0 bases, the J end by 10 bases, with 10 bases between. CDR3 bases: TGTGCCAGCAGCTTAGCCACTTTCTCCTCACCCCTCCACTTT. Amino acid sequence: CASSLATFSSPLHF.

V is TRBV29-1 and J is TRBJ1-1, with 9 bases identical to TRBD1. In germline, CDR1 is SQVTM, CDR2 ANQGSEA. Trimming removed 6 bases from V and 5 bases from J; junction bases left unmatched: 4. The CDR3 contains 12 residues. The CDR3 DNA is TGCAGCGTCGACAGGGGGAGGACTGAAGCTTTCTTT. Translating gives CSVDRGRTEAFF.

V gene TRBV27 combines with J gene TRBJ2-1, with unresolved D. Trimming took off 6 bases at V and 0 bases at J, with 18 bases between the two ends. The CDR3 covers 17 residues. The germline CDR1 and CDR2 sequences are MNHEY and SMNVEV (reference sequence). The CDR3 reads CASSPLEQSYSYNEQFF. As DNA, the CDR3 is TGTGCCAGCAGCCCCCTGGAGCAGAGCTACTCCTACAATGAGCAGTTCTTC.

This chain uses TRBV30 with TRBJ1-2; no clear D. CDR1 is GTSNPN and CDR2 is SVGIG in the germline V gene (reference sequence). Trimming pared 4 bases from V and 8 bases from J, leaving 11 bases between. There are 11 residues in the CDR3. The CDR3 loop reads CAWNRFVGYTF. The DNA of the CDR3 is TGTGCCTGGAACCGGTTCGTAGGCTACACCTTC.

This clone was detected only once. V is TRBV11-2 and J is TRBJ2-7; D not certain. Germline lookup yields CDR1 SGHAT and CDR2 FQNNGV. The CDR3 spans 13 residues. Trimming removed 5 bases from V and 0 bases from J, with 8 bases in between. The CDR3 loop is CASSPPGSYEQYF. CDR3 nucleotides: TGTGCCAGCAGCCCCCCGGGCTCCTACGAGCAGTACTTC.

The CDR3 nucleotides read TGTGCCAGCAGTTTAGGGGACAGGAGTGTCTACGAGCAGTACTTC. The encoded protein is CASSLGDRSVYEQYF. V gene TRBV28 combines with J gene TRBJ2-7; 8 nucleotides agree with TRBD1. The CDR3 consists of 15 residues. Trimming at V came to 2 bases and at J to 3 bases, leaving 6 bases not matched to a gene. Germline CDR1 MDHEN, CDR2 SYDVKM.

The table lists this clone with a count of one. This sequence joins TRBV9 and TRBJ2-3; 14 bases are a match to TRBD2. J gave up 5 bases and V 0 bases, and 5 bases lay outside the gene matches. The CDR3 extends over 17 amino acids. In germline, CDR1 is SGDLS, CDR2 YYNGEE. For the CDR3, the DNA is TGTGCCAGCAGCGTAGGTATGGGACTAGCGGGGGAAGATACGCAGTATTTT. Its protein is CASSVGMGLAGEDTQYF.

The chain carries TRBV11-2 and TRBJ1-1; D gene ambiguous. The CDR3 is 17 residues long. CDR1 and CDR2 (germline): SGHAT, FQNNGV. The germline V and J ends were trimmed by 0 bases and 1 base, with 15 bases remaining between them. CDR3 in amino acids: CASSLEPGRSGNTEAFF. DNA of the CDR3: TGTGCCAGCAGCTTAGAGCCGGGGAGATCGGGGAACACTGAAGCTTTCTTT.

J is TRBJ2-1 and V is TRBV2; possibly TRBD1 for D (5 bases). CDR3 length equals 13 residues. Germline V gene lookup returns CDR1 SNHLY and CDR2 FYNNEI. The V end lost 4 bases, the J end lost 10 bases, and 14 bases lay between the germline ends. The DNA of the CDR3 is TGTGCCAGCAGTGCGCCAGGGCAAGACGAGCAGTTCTTC. It encodes CASSAPGQDEQFF.

The chain carries TRBV5-4 and TRBJ2-1; D remains unclear. Trimming left V 2 bases short and J 0 bases short, with 6 bases between. The CDR3 sequence is 14 residues long. CDR1 is SGHNT and CDR2 is YYREEE in the germline V gene (reference sequence). This chain's CDR3 is CASSFSSSYNEQFF. CDR3 nucleotides: TGTGCCAGCAGCTTCTCGAGCTCCTACAATGAGCAGTTCTTC. Drawing the rest from reference TRBV5-4 and TRBJ2-1, the complete variable domain is ETGVTQSPTHLIKTRGQQVTLRCSSQSGHNTVSWYQQALGQGPQFIFQYYREEENGRGNFPPRFSGLQFPNYSSELNVNALELDDSALYLCASSFSSSYNEQFFGPGTRLTVL.

The rearrangement links TRBV18 to TRBJ2-2; weak D call: TRBD1 (6 bases). The germline V gene has CDR1 KGHSH and CDR2 LQKENI. The CDR3 runs to 15 residues. Trimming removed 6 bases from V and 3 bases from J, with 14 bases in between. The CDR3 bases are TGTGCCAGCTCCTCCCAGGCAGGGGACACCGGGGAGCTGTTTTTT. Translated, it gives CASSSQAGDTGELFF.